The 30 T cell receptor beta chains given below trace back to one sample, sequenced in a study of PD-1 blockade in mismatch repair-deficient tumors. The repertoire was sequenced with immunoSEQ multiplex PCR; TCRdb's copy has only in-frame clones and lacks some. Of under 150,000 clones listed, roughly 90% are singletons. The starting material was peripheral blood, obtained almost 74 weeks after starting pembrolizumab. Receptor source: an adult with mismatch repair-deficient cancer.

The chain employs TRBV11-1 and TRBJ2-1; D remains ambiguous. V lost 5 bases and J lost 0, with 11 bases in between. The germline V gene has CDR1 SGHAT and CDR2 FQDESV (reference sequence). The CDR3 is made up of 15 amino acids. The CDR3 nucleotides are TGTGCCAGCAGCCTCGGACGGAGCTCCTACAATGAGCAGTTCTTC. It codes for CASSLGRSSYNEQFF.

This chain uses TRBV7-6 with TRBJ2-3; D perhaps matches TRBD2 (5 bases). V was trimmed by 2 bases and J by 0 bases, leaving 12 bases between them. The CDR3 covers 16 residues. CDR1 SGHVS and CDR2 FNYEAQ come from the germline V gene. Here the CDR3 reads CASSLRASSSTDTQYF. The CDR3 nucleotides are TGTGCCAGCAGCTTACGGGCTAGCAGCAGCACAGATACGCAGTATTTT.

The chain combines TRBV4-3 with TRBJ2-7, with 13 bases lining up with TRBD2. V was clipped by 0 bases and J by 3 bases; unmatched bases: 5. The CDR3 runs 17 residues. Germline V CDR1 and CDR2: LGHNA, YSLEER. The CDR3 DNA reads as TGCGCCAGCAGCCAAGAGGTAGGGACTAGCGGGGTCTACGAGCAGTACTTC. This translates into CASSQEVGTSGVYEQYF.

The rearrangement links TRBV6-6 to TRBJ2-3; TRBD1 agrees at 9 bases. Looked up from germline, CDR1 is MNHNY and CDR2 is SVGAGI (reference sequence). Trimming at V came to 6 bases and at J to 3 bases, leaving 10 bases not matched to a gene. The CDR3 is 16 amino acids. The CDR3 protein is CASRTGGGPNTDTQYF. The CDR3 DNA follows: TGTGCCAGCAGGACAGGGGGAGGTCCAAATACAGATACGCAGTATTTT.

The chain has TRBV5-1 and TRBJ2-1, with 12 bases aligning to TRBD2. J gave up 8 bases and V 0 bases, and 6 bases lay outside the gene matches. From germline, CDR1 is SGHRS and CDR2 YFSETQ. The CDR3 is 16 amino acids. CDR3 sequence (DNA): TGCGCCAGCAGCTTGGGTCTAGCGGGAGGGTTGGATGAGCAGTTCTTC. It codes for CASSLGLAGGLDEQFF.

V usage is TRBV7-8 and J usage is TRBJ2-7, with TRBD2 identical over 11 bases. CDR1 SGHVS and CDR2 FQNEAQ come from the germline V gene. This CDR3 contains 14 residues. Germline trimming cut 4 bases from V and 5 bases from J; bases unmatched to any gene: 4. CDR3 in DNA: TGTGCCAGCAGCTCTAGCGGGAGGTATGACGAGCAGTACTTC. Translation: CASSSSGRYDEQYF.

The count of this clone is one. Other DNA sequences within the sample encode an identical CDR3. V and J are TRBV4-1 and TRBJ2-1; 7 bases line up with TRBD1. The CDR3 is 14 amino acids. V gave up 0 bases and J gave up 4 bases; unmatched junction bases: 0. The germline gives CDR1 MGHRA, CDR2 YSYEKL. DNA of the CDR3: TGCGCCAGCAGCCAAGAGACAGGGTACAATGAGCAGTTCTTC. Translating it yields CASSQETGYNEQFF.

The genes are TRBV30 and TRBJ2-1; D is ambiguous. V gave up 2 bases and J gave up 3 bases, with 14 bases separating them. Looked up from germline, CDR1 is GTSNPN and CDR2 is SVGIG (reference sequence). CDR3 size: 15 residues. This CDR3 is CAWSLSSARYNEQFF. For the CDR3, the DNA is TGTGCCTGGAGTTTAAGCAGCGCCCGCTACAATGAGCAGTTCTTC.

V usage is TRBV7-6 and J usage is TRBJ2-3, with no clear D. This CDR3 comprises 17 residues. Germline CDR1 reads SGHVS; CDR2 reads FNYEAQ. Trimming stripped 0 bases from V and 4 bases from J, with 17 bases between. CDR3 loop: CASSLAPISGFADTQYF. The CDR3 DNA follows: TGTGCCAGCAGCTTAGCGCCAATTTCCGGTTTCGCAGATACGCAGTATTTT.

The chain carries TRBV25-1 and TRBJ2-1; D possibly corresponds to TRBD2 (6 bases). The V and J ends lost 1 base and 5 bases respectively, with 15 bases between them. The CDR3 runs 16 residues. Germline V gene lookup returns CDR1 MGHDK and CDR2 SYGVNS. The CDR3, as DNA: TGTGCCAGCAGTGAATCTCCGCAGCGGGTTGACAATGAGCAGTTCTTC. Translation: CASSESPQRVDNEQFF.

This clone was detected many times. The V call is TRBV9, the J call TRBJ1-1; 9 bases map to TRBD1. Germline CDR1 is SGDLS and CDR2 is YYNGEE. V was pared by 4 bases and J by 3 bases, with 7 bases of the junction left unmatched. There are 15 residues in the CDR3. The CDR3 region has the DNA TGTGCCAGCAGCCCCCCAAGGACAGGGGACACTGAAGCTTTCTTT. Translation: CASSPPRTGDTEAFF.

This clone has just a few counts. The chain carries TRBV6-5 and TRBJ1-2; D not resolved. V was pared by 0 bases and J by 9 bases, with 11 bases between. The CDR3 has 13 residues. Germline CDR1 is MNHEY and CDR2 is SVGAGI. This CDR3 is CASSYSSRVSYTF. As DNA, the CDR3 is TGTGCCAGCAGTTACTCGTCCCGGGTTAGCTACACCTTC.

The V and J genes are TRBV28 and TRBJ2-7; D is undetermined. Germline values: CDR1 MDHEN, CDR2 SYDVKM. This CDR3 is built from 15 residues. V dropped 2 bases and J dropped 1 base, with 12 bases sitting between them. The chain's CDR3 is CASSLLDASSYEQYF. CDR3 bases: TGTGCCAGCAGTTTACTGGACGCAAGTTCCTACGAGCAGTACTTC.

V usage is TRBV25-1 and J usage is TRBJ2-7; 7 bases line up with TRBD1. Germline trimming cut 4 bases from V and 4 bases from J; bases unmatched to any gene: 13. Germline assignment: CDR1 MGHDK and CDR2 SYGVNS. This CDR3 spans 16 amino acids. Here the CDR3 reads CASSGPPGTEHYEQYF. In DNA, the CDR3 is TGTGCCAGCAGTGGGCCTCCCGGGACAGAACATTACGAGCAGTACTTC.

This clone was seen once. The chain carries TRBV30 and TRBJ2-2; D is unresolved. Germline V gene data show CDR1 as GTSNPN and CDR2 as SVGIG (reference sequence). CDR3 size: 13 residues. V lost 7 bases, J lost 2 bases, and 11 bases lay in between. The CDR3 region is CASQLINTGELFF. Written as DNA, the CDR3 is TGTGCCTCCCAGCTTATTAACACCGGGGAGCTGTTTTTT.

Here the CDR3 reads CAIKRGRSYEQYF. The CDR3 nucleotides read TGTGCCATCAAACGGGGAAGATCCTACGAGCAGTACTTC. V usage is TRBV10-3 and J usage is TRBJ2-7, with a possible D match to TRBD2 (5 bases). The CDR3 is 13 amino acids. Germline V gene sequence: CDR1 ENHRY, CDR2 SYGVKD. V lost 7 bases and J lost 1, with 11 bases in between.

This chain connects TRBV9 to TRBJ2-5, with 11 bases fitting TRBD2. This CDR3 region has 16 residues. Germline V gives CDR1 SGDLS, CDR2 YYNGEE. The J segment lost 2 bases and the V segment lost 4 bases, leaving 7 bases of the junction unmatched. The CDR3 DNA follows: TGTGCCAGCAGCCCGGGACTAGCGGTAAGACAAGAGACCCAGTACTTC. Its protein product is CASSPGLAVRQETQYF.

This clone was picked up many times. J is TRBJ1-2 and V is TRBV7-9; weak D call: TRBD1 (5 bases). Trimming removed 5 bases at V and 1 base at J, with 8 bases between. The CDR3 runs to 13 residues. Germline V gene sequence: CDR1 SEHNR, CDR2 FQNEAQ (reference sequence). The DNA for the CDR3 is TGTGCCAGCAGCCGGGGGTTTAACTATGGCTACACCTTC. This gives the protein CASSRGFNYGYTF. Complete variable domain (other parts from reference TRBV7-9 and TRBJ1-2): DTGVSQNPRHKITKRGQNVTFRCDPISEHNRLYWYRQTLGQGPEFLTYFQNEAQLEKSRLLSDRFSAERPKGSFSTLEIQRTEQGDSAMYLCASSRGFNYGYTFGSGTRLTVV.

The chain links TRBV13 to TRBJ2-7, with D perhaps being TRBD1 or TRBD2 (5 bases each). The CDR3 totals 14 residues. Trimming left V 2 bases short and J 3 bases short, with 11 bases between. Germline values: CDR1 PRHDT, CDR2 FYEKMQ (reference sequence). CDR3 residues: CASSLPGPNYEQYF. For the CDR3, the DNA is TGTGCCAGCAGCTTACCGGGACCGAACTACGAGCAGTACTTC.

The rearrangement uses TRBV2 and TRBJ2-5; 9 bases line up with TRBD1. V was clipped by 4 bases and J by 2 bases; unmatched bases: 5. CDR3 size: 15 residues. Germline values: CDR1 SNHLY, CDR2 FYNNEI. As DNA, the CDR3 is TGTGCCAGCAGTGGTAGACAGGGGGGGCAAGAGACCCAGTACTTC. It translates to CASSGRQGGQETQYF.

The chain joins TRBV9 to TRBJ2-3; 10 positions agree with TRBD2. Trimming removed 0 bases from V and 3 bases from J; junction bases left unmatched: 7. Germline CDR1 reads SGDLS; CDR2 reads YYNGEE. This CDR3 has 17 amino acids. CDR3 sequence: CASSVGSSGSGTDTQYF. CDR3 sequence (DNA): TGTGCCAGCAGCGTAGGCTCTAGCGGGAGTGGAACAGATACGCAGTATTTT.

The chain carries TRBV5-1 and TRBJ1-4; no reliable D call. The germline V gene encodes CDR1 SGHRS and CDR2 YFSETQ. V was cut by 0 bases and J by 0 bases, with 9 bases left in between. The CDR3 has 16 residues. This CDR3 reads CASSLGADATNEKLFF. Here the CDR3 DNA reads TGCGCCAGCAGCTTGGGGGCAGATGCAACTAATGAAAAACTGTTTTTT.

V and J are TRBV5-4 and TRBJ2-1; TRBD1 matches at 9 bases. CDR1 SGHNT and CDR2 YYREEE come from the germline V gene (reference sequence). J lost 8 bases, V lost 2 bases, and 17 bases had no gene match. The CDR3 is made up of 18 amino acids. The CDR3 nucleotides read TGTGCCAGCAGCTTCTCACTGGCTGGGGCGACAGGGGGTGATGAGCAGTTCTTC. It yields the protein CASSFSLAGATGGDEQFF.

V is TRBV11-3 and J is TRBJ2-1; maybe TRBD2 (6 bases). The ends were cut back, 0 bases at V and 2 bases at J, with 11 bases in the middle. The CDR3 consists of 16 residues. CDR1 is SGHNT and CDR2 is YENEEA in the germline V gene. The CDR3 protein is CASSLDTGVPYNEQFF. CDR3 sequence (DNA): TGTGCCAGCAGCTTAGATACGGGAGTCCCCTACAATGAGCAGTTCTTC. Complete variable domain (other parts from reference TRBV11-3 and TRBJ2-1): EAGVVQSPRYKIIEKKQPVAFWCNPISGHNTLYWYLQNLGQGPELLIRYENEEAVDDSQLPKDRFSAERLKGVDSTLKIQPAELGDSAVYLCASSLDTGVPYNEQFFGPGTRLTVL.

This sequence joins TRBV30 and TRBJ1-3, with no clear D. The CDR3 runs to 11 residues. The V gene's germline CDR1 is GTSNPN and CDR2 SVGIG (reference sequence). V shed 3 bases and J shed 4 bases, with 4 bases lying between them. The CDR3 protein is CAWRSGNTIYF. DNA for the CDR3: TGTGCCTGGAGGAGCGGAAACACCATATATTTT.

The J gene is TRBJ2-1, the V gene TRBV4-3, with 7 bases lining up with TRBD2. CDR1 LGHNA and CDR2 YSLEER come from the germline V gene. V lost 1 base and J lost 9; bases outside the gene matches: 6. The CDR3 consists of 14 residues. Here the CDR3 reads CASSQVRTSREQFF. DNA of the CDR3: TGCGCCAGCAGCCAAGTTAGGACTAGTCGTGAGCAGTTCTTC.

In this sample, this clone turned up once. The chain links TRBV25-1 to TRBJ2-1; 7 bases align to TRBD2. This CDR3 has 15 residues. Losses at the gene ends were 4 bases for V and 9 bases for J; bases not matched to a gene: 12. Germline CDR1 reads MGHDK; CDR2 reads SYGVNS. The CDR3 sequence is CASSVGVLAGVEQFF. DNA of the CDR3: TGTGCCAGCAGTGTCGGCGTTCTCGCGGGAGTTGAGCAGTTCTTC. The full variable domain, completed using reference TRBV25-1 and TRBJ2-1, is EADIYQTPRYLVIGTGKKITLECSQTMGHDKMYWYQQDPGMELHLIHYSYGVNSTEKGDLSSESTVSRIRTEHFPLTLESARPSHTSQYLCASSVGVLAGVEQFFGPGTRLTVL.

This chain uses TRBV6-6 with TRBJ1-2, with no clear D. The CDR3 extends over 13 amino acids. The germline V gene encodes CDR1 MNHNY and CDR2 SVGAGI (reference sequence). Between the trimmed V and J ends, which lost 6 bases and 7 bases, there was a span of 15 bases. CDR3 in amino acids: CASSRGELPGYTF. The CDR3, as DNA: TGTGCCAGCAGCCGAGGTGAACTCCCTGGCTACACCTTC.

The chain joins TRBV29-1 to TRBJ1-1; D is unclear. The ends were cut back, 4 bases at V and 8 bases at J, with 8 bases in the middle. The CDR3 totals 10 residues. Per the germline V gene, CDR1 is SQVTM and CDR2 is ANQGSEA. Here the CDR3 DNA reads TGCAGCGTTGGGCGATTGGAAGCTTTCTTT. Protein sequence: CSVGRLEAFF.

This sequence joins TRBV25-1 and TRBJ1-2; 9 bases map to TRBD1. CDR1 is MGHDK, CDR2 SYGVNS, per germline. The CDR3 has 15 amino acids. V shed 5 bases and J 4 bases; nucleotides not matched to a gene: 8. The CDR3 nucleotides read TGTGCCAGCAGTCCCGGGGACAGGGTGAGCTATGGCTACACCTTC. Translating it yields CASSPGDRVSYGYTF.